This TCR beta chain came from a study of blood T cell repertoires in COVID-19. Turning to the study itself: COVID-19 samples collected from the United States, Italy and Spain covered acute and convalescent phases. T cells, B-cell-depleted T cells, or PBMCs provided the cDNA or gDNA that served as material.

V was trimmed by 0 bases and J by 2 bases, leaving 10 bases between them. In germline, CDR1 is MGHDK, CDR2 SYGVNS. The CDR3 sequence is 15 residues long. In the source study's methods: Amplification with reference gene primers provided the estimates of nucleated cell counts. The protocol was immunoSEQ multiplex PCR, while the TCRdb copy is restricted to in-frame clones and leaves out a portion. V, J and clone size reflect that table, while D and trimming were determined from the DNA. The data hold 140,000 to 150,000 clones, with around 72% observed a single time. Material: peripheral blood. The receptor was derived from a woman between 55 and 75 years old with acute or convalescent COVID-19. The rearrangement joins TRBV25-1 to TRBJ1-1; D may be TRBD1 (5 bases). CDR3 region: CASSEYGAGNTEAFF. The CDR3, as DNA: TGTGCCAGCAGTGAATATGGGGCAGGAAACACTGAAGCTTTCTTT.